The next 31 T cell receptor beta chains were all read from a single sample in a study of graft-versus-host responses after intestinal transplantation (dated by TCRdb to the early 2020s). Receptor libraries were prepared by the immunoSEQ multiplex PCR assay. This immuneACCESS table, as held by TCRdb, lists in-frame sequences with V and J called but not all clones. Of the missing ones, under half trace to an unresolved V gene in checked studies; the others have no known cause. Across this sample there are 75,000 to 100,000 clones, with about 93% seen only once. The leading ten clones occupy around 0.49% of the sample. No antigen has been identified for these receptors. The time point label on this specimen signifies: cells obtained before transplantation from donor or recipient. Sequencing used unstimulated CD8+ T cells sorted from spleen or lymph node cells, obtained before intestinal transplant. The receptors here all came from a human donor who received an intestinal transplant.

V is TRBV28 and J is TRBJ2-3; the D gene is possibly TRBD2 (6 bases). This CDR3 is 12 amino acids long. V lost 3 bases to trimming and J lost 9 bases, with 10 bases between them. CDR1 is MDHEN and CDR2 is SYDVKM in the germline V gene. CDR3 in DNA: TGTGCCAGCAGTTTTCGAAGCGGGACGCAGTATTTT. It specifies CASSFRSGTQYF.

This chain uses TRBV11-2 with TRBJ2-1; 9 bases align to TRBD2. The CDR3 has 16 amino acids. From germline, CDR1 is SGHAT and CDR2 FQNNGV. V trimming: 5 bases; J trimming: 2 bases; junction bases outside the gene matches: 7. The CDR3, as DNA: TGTGCCAGCAGCCGTTTTGGCGGGGGGGCCTACAATGAGCAGTTCTTC. Translation: CASSRFGGGAYNEQFF.

The chain combines TRBV28 with TRBJ2-6; D remains ambiguous. The CDR3 extends over 16 amino acids. The V and J ends lost 5 bases and 0 bases respectively, with 11 bases between them. Germline lookup yields CDR1 MDHEN and CDR2 SYDVKM. CDR3 sequence (DNA): TGTGCCAGCAGTGAGGCCCCAGACTCTGGGGCCAACGTCCTGACTTTC. Amino acid sequence: CASSEAPDSGANVLTF.

This clone has a handful of counts. The chain combines TRBV5-6 with TRBJ1-1, with D possibly TRBD1 on 6 matching bases. CDR3 length equals 13 residues. In germline, CDR1 is SGHDT, CDR2 YYEEEE. V was shortened by 3 bases and J by 2 bases, with 8 bases between the two germline ends. The DNA for the CDR3 is TGTGCCAGCAGCTGGACAGTTAACACTGAAGCTTTCTTT. It translates to CASSWTVNTEAFF. Based on the CDR3 plus reference TRBV5-6 and TRBJ1-1, the full variable domain is DAGVTQSPTHLIKTRGQQVTLRCSPKSGHDTVSWYQQALGQGPQFIFQYYEEEERQRGNFPDRFSGHQFPNYSSELNVNALLLGDSALYLCASSWTVNTEAFFGQGTRLTVV.

The V call is TRBV2, the J call TRBJ2-4; 9 bases match TRBD2. V was pared by 2 bases and J by 5 bases, with 1 base of the junction left unmatched. Germline V lookup: CDR1 SNHLY, CDR2 FYNNEI. The length of the CDR3 is 14 residues. Here the CDR3 DNA reads TGTGCCAGCAGTGAATTAGCGGGGGAAAACATTCAGTACTTC. The encoded protein is CASSELAGENIQYF. The whole variable domain, filled in from reference TRBV2 and TRBJ2-4, reads EPEVTQTPSHQVTQMGQEVILRCVPISNHLYFYWYRQILGQKVEFLVSFYNNEISEKSEIFDDQFSVERPDGSNFTLKIRSTKLEDSAMYFCASSELAGENIQYFGAGTRLSVL.

The genes are TRBV27 and TRBJ2-7, with 14 bases aligning to TRBD2. The germline gives CDR1 MNHEY, CDR2 SMNVEV (reference sequence). With 5 bases clipped from V and 0 bases from J, the junction kept 3 bases outside the gene matches. CDR3 size: 16 residues. The CDR3 here is CASSPGTSGSSYEQYF. The CDR3 DNA reads as TGTGCCAGCAGTCCGGGGACTAGCGGGAGCTCCTACGAGCAGTACTTC.

The chain uses TRBV30 and TRBJ1-3; D is ambiguous. The germline V gene encodes CDR1 GTSNPN and CDR2 SVGIG (reference sequence). The length of the CDR3 is 15 residues. With 2 bases removed from V and 0 bases from J, the gap between germline ends came to 11 bases. The CDR3 bases are TGTGCCTGGAGTCGAGAAATCCACTCTGGAAACACCATATATTTT. Its protein product is CAWSREIHSGNTIYF.

V is TRBV5-1 and J is TRBJ2-7; D remains ambiguous. The CDR3 is 13 amino acids. V was shortened by 3 bases and J by 11 bases, with 18 bases between the two germline ends. Germline CDR1 SGHRS, CDR2 YFSETQ. The CDR3 is CASSSPLSPREYF. The CDR3 nucleotides read TGCGCCAGCAGCTCCCCTCTGTCGCCACGGGAGTACTTC.

The chain couples TRBV19 to TRBJ1-6, with no clear D. Trimming left V 7 bases short and J 9 bases short, with 19 bases between. The germline V gene encodes CDR1 LNHDA and CDR2 SQIVND (reference sequence). The length of the CDR3 is 15 residues. The CDR3 region has the DNA TGTGCCAGTACCCTCGAGCGAGGGTCCGGTTCACCCCTCCACTTT. Encoded protein: CASTLERGSGSPLHF.

The rearrangement joins TRBV30 to TRBJ1-5, with D perhaps TRBD1 (5 bases). Trimming left V 2 bases short and J 5 bases short, with 10 bases between. Looked up from germline, CDR1 is GTSNPN and CDR2 is SVGIG (reference sequence). This CDR3 comprises 13 residues. The CDR3 coding sequence is TGTGCCTGGAGTTTGGCGGGGGATCAGCCCCAGCATTTT. Its protein product is CAWSLAGDQPQHF.

The V gene is TRBV28, the J gene TRBJ1-2; 7 bases align to TRBD1. This CDR3 spans 13 amino acids. The V segment lost 8 bases and the J segment 8 bases; nucleotides outside the gene matches: 11. CDR1 is MDHEN, CDR2 SYDVKM, per germline. This chain's CDR3 is CASCRGMLEGYTF. In nucleotides, the CDR3 is TGTGCCAGCTGCAGGGGGATGTTGGAAGGCTACACCTTC.

V and J are TRBV5-6 and TRBJ2-6; D remains unclear. From germline, CDR1 is SGHDT and CDR2 YYEEEE. The CDR3 length is 15 residues. Trimming cost V 0 bases and J 0 bases, with 4 bases left between them. The DNA for the CDR3 is TGTGCCAGCAGCTTGGCCTTCTCTGGGGCCAACGTCCTGACTTTC. It specifies CASSLAFSGANVLTF.

The chain is built from TRBV6-5 and TRBJ2-7; D is unresolved. V lost 1 base and J 2 bases, leaving 9 bases between the germline ends. This CDR3 comprises 14 residues. Looked up from germline, CDR1 is MNHEY and CDR2 is SVGAGI. The CDR3 bases are TGTGCCAGCAGTTACTTTCCGCCTACCTACGAGCAGTACTTC. Its translation: CASSYFPPTYEQYF.

This clone has just a few counts. This sequence joins TRBV6-1 and TRBJ2-7; 10 bases match TRBD1. The germline CDR1 and CDR2 sequences are MNHNS and SASEGT. The CDR3 contains 17 residues. V trimming: 4 bases; J trimming: 7 bases; junction bases outside the gene matches: 16. The CDR3 reads CASSGAPGTGVLREQYF. DNA of the CDR3: TGTGCCAGCAGTGGGGCCCCCGGGACAGGGGTCCTCCGGGAGCAGTACTTC.

The rearrangement uses TRBV11-1 and TRBJ1-6; 7 positions match TRBD1. This CDR3 is 17 amino acids long. V was clipped by 4 bases and J by 10 bases; unmatched bases: 16. From germline, CDR1 is SGHAT and CDR2 FQDESV (reference sequence). The CDR3 loop reads CASSSDRTKGLYSPLHF. The CDR3 nucleotides read TGTGCCAGCAGCTCGGACAGGACTAAAGGGTTGTACTCACCCCTCCACTTT.

The chain links TRBV29-1 to TRBJ2-5; the D gene is possibly TRBD1 (6 bases). CDR1 is SQVTM, CDR2 ANQGSEA, per germline. The CDR3 totals 13 residues. Trimming removed 5 bases at V and 5 bases at J, with 15 bases between. CDR3 in DNA: TGCAGCGTTTATCAGGGGCTAATGGAGACCCAGTACTTC. It specifies CSVYQGLMETQYF.

The DNA of the CDR3 is TGTGCCAGCAGCAAAATGGTGATAGGGACTACCTACGAGCAGTACTTC. Encoded protein: CASSKMVIGTTYEQYF. The chain recombines TRBV21-1 with TRBJ2-7; the table calls TRBD2, which could not be checked here. TRBV21-1 is deemed a pseudogene. CDR3 length: 16 residues.

The rearrangement uses TRBV5-5 and TRBJ2-7, with TRBD1 matching over 8 bases. This CDR3 contains 14 residues. Per germline, CDR1 SGHKS and CDR2 YYEKEE (reference sequence). V lost 6 bases, J lost 3 bases, and 8 bases stayed unmatched. DNA for the CDR3: TGTGCCAGCATCGACCCAGGACAGGGCTACGAGCAGTACTTC. This codes for CASIDPGQGYEQYF.

The chain is built from TRBV5-6 and TRBJ2-7; D gene unclear. The CDR3 spans 15 residues. Germline values: CDR1 SGHDT, CDR2 YYEEEE. Deletions cut 0 bases from V and 0 bases from J, with 10 bases between. CDR3 protein: CASSLGASYSYEQYF. In nucleotides, the CDR3 is TGTGCCAGCAGCTTGGGGGCGAGCTACTCCTACGAGCAGTACTTC.

This clone appeared a single time. The gene calls are TRBV7-7 and TRBJ2-3; the match to TRBD2 covers 9 bases. The germline V gene has CDR1 SSHAT and CDR2 FNYEAQ (reference sequence). This CDR3 region has 14 residues. V trimming: 6 bases; J trimming: 2 bases; junction bases outside the gene matches: 3. The CDR3 DNA sequence: TGTGCCAGCAGTCTAGCGGGGAACACAGATACGCAGTATTTT. Protein sequence: CASSLAGNTDTQYF.

This clone occurred once. The V call is TRBV5-6, the J call TRBJ2-1, with 7 bases fitting TRBD2. V lost 4 bases, J lost 2 bases, and 12 bases stayed unmatched. Germline loops: CDR1 SGHDT, CDR2 YYEEEE. This CDR3 comprises 17 residues. In nucleotides, the CDR3 is TGTGCCAGCAGCCCTATTAGGGCTAGCGGTCCCTACAATGAGCAGTTCTTC. This sequence encodes CASSPIRASGPYNEQFF. Complete variable domain (other parts from reference TRBV5-6 and TRBJ2-1): DAGVTQSPTHLIKTRGQQVTLRCSPKSGHDTVSWYQQALGQGPQFIFQYYEEEERQRGNFPDRFSGHQFPNYSSELNVNALLLGDSALYLCASSPIRASGPYNEQFFGPGTRLTVL.

The chain combines TRBV4-2 with TRBJ2-1, with a weak D call TRBD2 (6 bases). Per the germline V gene, CDR1 is LGHNA and CDR2 is YNFKEQ. The CDR3 consists of 16 residues. Deletions cut 3 bases from V and 2 bases from J, with 14 bases between. CDR3 residues: CASSQGRGSAYNEQFF. Written as DNA, the CDR3 is TGTGCCAGCAGCCAGGGGCGGGGTTCTGCCTACAATGAGCAGTTCTTC.

The genes are TRBV5-6 and TRBJ1-4, with D possibly matching TRBD1 (5 bases). The germline V and J ends were trimmed by 4 bases and 7 bases, with 17 bases remaining between them. The germline V gene has CDR1 SGHDT and CDR2 YYEEEE. CDR3 size: 15 residues. CDR3 protein: CASSPTRGEGEKLFF. The CDR3 region has the DNA TGTGCCAGCAGCCCAACTAGAGGGGAGGGTGAAAAACTGTTTTTT. The variable domain in full, with the rest retrieved from reference TRBV5-6 and TRBJ1-4, is DAGVTQSPTHLIKTRGQQVTLRCSPKSGHDTVSWYQQALGQGPQFIFQYYEEEERQRGNFPDRFSGHQFPNYSSELNVNALLLGDSALYLCASSPTRGEGEKLFFGSGTQLSVL.

Comments on this clone: An end of the junction differs from the germline gene, which may be a read error. The rearrangement uses TRBV2 and TRBJ2-5, with D possibly TRBD2 on 5 matching bases. CDR1 and CDR2 (germline): SNHLY, FYNNEI. The CDR3 has 15 amino acids. In DNA, the CDR3 is TGTGCCAGCAGTGAAATAGCGAGTAAGCAAGAGCCCCAGTACTTC. It yields the protein CASSEIASKQEPQYF. The full variable domain, rest sourced from reference TRBV2 and TRBJ2-5, is EPEVTQTPSHQVTQMGQEVILRCVPISNHLYFYWYRQILGQKVEFLVSFYNNEISEKSEIFDDQFSVERPDGSNFTLKIRSTKLEDSAMYFCASSEIASKQEPQYFGPGTRLLVL.

The V and J genes are TRBV30 and TRBJ1-4; D gene uncertain. Germline CDR1 is GTSNPN and CDR2 is SVGIG (reference sequence). The V end was cut by 5 bases, the J end by 5 bases, with 12 bases between. There are 13 residues in the CDR3. This CDR3 is CAWDGTKNEKLFF. The CDR3 DNA sequence: TGTGCCTGGGACGGTACTAAGAATGAAAAACTGTTTTTT. The full variable domain, its missing parts supplied by reference TRBV30 and TRBJ1-4, is SQTIHQWPATLVQPVGSPLSLECTVEGTSNPNLYWYRQAAGRGLQLLFYSVGIGQISSEVPQNLSASRPQDRQFILSSKKLLLSDSGFYLCAWDGTKNEKLFFGSGTQLSVL.

The chain joins TRBV27 to TRBJ2-1, with D hard to call. Germline lookup yields CDR1 MNHEY and CDR2 SMNVEV (reference sequence). The CDR3 extends over 18 amino acids. V dropped 2 bases and J dropped 6 bases, with 23 bases sitting between them. The CDR3 region has the DNA TGTGCCAGCAGTTTACCCTATTTTGGTCAGCGTGGTATCAATGAGCAGTTCTTC. Its protein product is CASSLPYFGQRGINEQFF.

This rearrangement joins TRBV5-1 to TRBJ2-5; 7 nucleotides line up with TRBD2. The better agreement between TRBJ2-7 and the DNA end casts doubt on the J call. Germline V gene sequence: CDR1 SGHRS, CDR2 YFSETQ. CDR3 length equals 14 residues. In nucleotides, the CDR3 is TGCGCCAGCAGCTTGGCCGGGGGGTTCGGCGAGCAGTACTTC. This codes for CASSLAGGFGEQYF.

This chain links TRBV7-6 with TRBJ2-5; D may be TRBD1 (5 bases). CDR1 is SGHVS and CDR2 is FNYEAQ in the germline V gene. With 1 base removed from V and 5 bases from J, the gap between germline ends came to 11 bases. The CDR3 contains 14 residues. The CDR3 here is CASSLEGRVETQYF. The CDR3 DNA sequence: TGTGCCAGCAGCTTAGAGGGCAGGGTGGAGACCCAGTACTTC. Full variable domain (rest looked up from reference TRBV7-6 and TRBJ2-5): GAGVSQSPRYKVTKRGQDVALRCDPISGHVSLYWYRQALGQGPEFLTYFNYEAQQDKSGLPNDRFSAERPEGSISTLTIQRTEQRDSAMYRCASSLEGRVETQYFGPGTRLLVL.

In the case of this clone: An end of the junction differs from the germline gene, which may be a read error. The chain carries TRBV2 and TRBJ1-2, with D possibly being TRBD1 (6 bases). CDR1 is SNHLY and CDR2 is FYNNEI in the germline V gene. This CDR3 has 13 residues. This chain's CDR3 is CASTEQGGYGYTF. CDR3 DNA sequence: TGTGCCAGCACTGAACAGGGTGGCTATGGCTACACCTTC.

This sequence joins TRBV7-9 and TRBJ1-5; D gene unclear. The CDR3 extends over 14 amino acids. V was shortened by 0 bases and J by 4 bases, with 7 bases between the two germline ends. The germline V gene has CDR1 SEHNR and CDR2 FQNEAQ (reference sequence). The CDR3 region has the DNA TGTGCCAGCAGCTTAGCTAGCGGAAATCAGCCCCAGCATTTT. The encoded protein is CASSLASGNQPQHF.

The gene calls are TRBV6-6 and TRBJ2-7; TRBD2 might be the D (6 bases). This CDR3 is built from 14 residues. The germline V and J ends were trimmed by 5 bases and 6 bases, with 17 bases remaining between them. CDR1 is MNHNY and CDR2 is SVGAGI in the germline V gene (reference sequence). DNA for the CDR3: TGTGCCAGCAGTAAAGTGGGGGGACGGGGCGAGCAGTACTTC. Amino acids: CASSKVGGRGEQYF.